This TCR beta chain is from a study of T cells in Graves' hyperthyroidism and ophthalmopathy. Study-wide results and caveats: Peripheral blood also featured most of the thyroid clonotypes expanded above 0.001. Patients with ophthalmopathy were separated from those with stable hyperthyroidism by a 13 V-J model.

Amplified TCR beta CDR3 regions came from RNA transcripts. TCR CDR3 underwent first-round RT-PCR with the HTBI primer set. MiXCR, run by TCRdb on the multiplex PCR reads, gives a single entry per CDR3 protein. The table lists about half a million distinct CDR3 sequences, around a quarter of them singletons, with 11% in the top ten. This clonotype appeared many times. Its antigen is currently unknown. CDR1 and CDR2 from the germline V gene are KGHSH and LQKENI. Trimming stripped 1 base from V and 3 bases from J, with 9 bases between. CDR3 length: 15 amino acids. Input material: blood. The clonotype originates from a woman in her twenties or thirties with Graves' ophthalmopathy. This rearrangement joins TRBV18 to TRBJ2-2, with TRBD1 as a possible D gene (6 bases). The CDR3: CASSPQTGHTGELFF. CDR3 DNA: TGTGCCAGCTCACCACAGACAGGACACACCGGGGAGCTGTTTTTT. Looking up the rest from reference TRBV18 and TRBJ2-2 gives the full variable domain: NAGVMQNPRHLVRRRGQEARLRCSPMKGHSHVYWYRQLPEEGLKFMVYLQKENIIDESGMPKERFSAEFPKEGPSILRIQQVVRGDSAAYFCASSPQTGHTGELFFGEGSRLTVL.